These 27 T cell receptor beta chains share one sample of origin, sequenced in a study of T cells after yellow fever vaccination. TCRdb re-called the 5' RACE reads through MiXCR, storing one row per CDR3 protein. The repertoire has about 320,000 distinct CDR3 sequences, around 11% of them found once; the top ten carry roughly 3%. The sample was CD4+ T cells sorted from PBMCs, taken 45 days after the yellow fever booster vaccination. The receptor set was obtained from a man aged 18 to 30 who received the YFV17D yellow fever vaccine.

This clonotype was seen a handful of times. The gene calls are TRBV7-8 and TRBJ2-5; D possibly corresponds to TRBD2 (6 bases). CDR3 length: 14 residues. Trimming pared 5 bases from V and 5 bases from J, leaving 15 bases between. CDR1 is SGHVS, CDR2 FQNEAQ, per germline. Here the CDR3 DNA reads TGTGCCAGCAGCCCCCTCCGGGAGCGGGAGACCCAGTACTTC. The encoded protein is CASSPLRERETQYF.

This clonotype was seen at least ten times. The CDR3 region has the DNA TGCGCCAGCAGCCAAGATCGGACATGGACTGAAGCTTTCTTT. This codes for CASSQDRTWTEAFF. The chain combines TRBV4-1 with TRBJ1-1, with a tentative D call TRBD1 (5 bases). The germline V gene encodes CDR1 MGHRA and CDR2 YSYEKL. V gave up 0 bases and J gave up 5 bases, with 10 bases separating them. The CDR3 runs 14 residues.

This clonotype was recorded once. The chain employs TRBV7-2 and TRBJ2-3; no clear D gene. This CDR3 is 12 amino acids long. The germline V gene has CDR1 SGHTA and CDR2 FQGNSA. With 5 bases removed from V and 6 bases from J, the gap between germline ends came to 9 bases. CDR3 protein: CASSPYVDTQYF. For the CDR3, the DNA is TGTGCCAGCAGCCCTTACGTGGATACGCAGTATTTT.

This clonotype was recorded a few times. This sequence joins TRBV2 and TRBJ2-3, with 8 bases aligning to TRBD1. The ends lost 6 bases at V and 6 bases at J; junction bases unmatched: 5. The germline V gene has CDR1 SNHLY and CDR2 FYNNEI. The CDR3 length is 13 residues. The CDR3 loop reads CASSQRQGDTQYF. The CDR3 DNA sequence: TGTGCCAGCAGCCAACGACAGGGGGATACGCAGTATTTT.

This rearrangement joins TRBV9 to TRBJ2-1; tentatively, D is TRBD2 (5 bases). V lost 3 bases and J 12 bases, leaving 10 bases between the germline ends. The CDR3 is 11 residues long. Germline V gene lookup returns CDR1 SGDLS and CDR2 YYNGEE. The DNA of the CDR3 is TGTGCCAGCAGCGGTACGAGCGGGCAGTTCTTC. Its protein product is CASSGTSGQFF. Filled out from reference TRBV9 and TRBJ2-1, the complete variable domain reads DSGVTQTPKHLITATGQRVTLRCSPRSGDLSVYWYQQSLDQGLQFLIQYYNGEERAKGNILERFSAQQFPDLHSELNLSSLELGDSALYFCASSGTSGQFFGPGTRLTVL.

The chain recombines TRBV10-3 with TRBJ1-2, with 9 bases identical to TRBD1. The CDR3 consists of 13 residues. In germline, CDR1 is ENHRY, CDR2 SYGVKD. V trimming: 4 bases; J trimming: 7 bases; junction bases outside the gene matches: 4. The CDR3: CAISAGQGRGYTF. The CDR3 nucleotides read TGTGCCATCAGTGCGGGACAGGGTCGTGGCTACACCTTC.

The chain recombines TRBV5-5 with TRBJ2-4; 10 bases agree with TRBD1. CDR3 size: 17 residues. With V trimmed by 4 bases and J by 1 base, 8 bases remained unmatched. In germline, CDR1 is SGHKS, CDR2 YYEKEE (reference sequence). CDR3 sequence reads: CASSARGQGMAKNIQYF. CDR3 bases: TGTGCCAGCAGCGCGAGGGGACAGGGGATGGCCAAAAACATTCAGTACTTC.

The chain has TRBV3-1 and TRBJ2-2; D tentatively fits TRBD1 or TRBD2 (6 bases each). Per the germline V gene, CDR1 is LGHDT and CDR2 is YNNKEL (reference sequence). The CDR3 spans 14 residues. V was shortened by 3 bases and J by 7 bases, with 12 bases between the two germline ends. The CDR3 here is CASSHLGGGGELFF. The DNA for the CDR3 is TGTGCCAGCAGCCACTTAGGGGGAGGCGGGGAGCTGTTTTTT.

The V and J genes are TRBV7-8 and TRBJ1-1; 7 bases map to TRBD1. The germline CDR1 and CDR2 sequences are SGHVS and FQNEAQ. The CDR3 runs 14 residues. Trimming took 1 base from V and 6 from J; bases not matched to a gene: 5. Here the CDR3 reads CASSLGTGEAEAFF. CDR3 nucleotide sequence: TGTGCCAGCAGCTTAGGAACAGGGGAGGCTGAAGCTTTCTTT.

This clonotype has a handful of counts. The gene calls are TRBV4-3 and TRBJ1-4; no reliable D call. Germline V gene sequence: CDR1 LGHNA, CDR2 YSLEER. This CDR3 has 13 amino acids. V lost 1 base and J lost 7, with 7 bases in between. CDR3 nucleotides: TGCGCCAGCAGCCAAGGTGTGTTTGAAAAACTGTTTTTT. This codes for CASSQGVFEKLFF.

This clonotype was recorded many times. The chain employs TRBV4-2 and TRBJ1-5; D call uncertain. V lost 0 bases to trimming and J lost 6 bases, with 15 bases between them. Germline assignment: CDR1 LGHNA and CDR2 YNFKEQ. This CDR3 contains 16 residues. The CDR3 DNA reads TGTGCCAGCAGCCAAGATACGGGAAGCCAGAGTCAGCCCCAGCATTTT. Protein: CASSQDTGSQSQPQHF.

The V call is TRBV20-1, the J call TRBJ1-1; TRBD1 might be the D (6 bases). V shed 4 bases and J shed 4 bases, with 19 bases lying between them. Germline CDR1 is DFQATT and CDR2 is SNEGSKA (reference sequence). The CDR3 is 15 amino acids. The CDR3 DNA is TGCAGTGCTACGAGAACAGGGCTAAGGATCACTGAAGCTTTCTTT. Protein: CSATRTGLRITEAFF.

This clonotype was detected only a few times. V usage is TRBV9 and J usage is TRBJ2-1; tentatively, D is TRBD2 (6 bases). The germline CDR1 and CDR2 sequences are SGDLS and YYNGEE. Trimming removed 0 bases at V and 12 bases at J, with 13 bases between. CDR3 length equals 13 residues. In DNA, the CDR3 is TGTGCCAGCAGCGTAGAGCCCCGGGGGAGGCAGTTCTTC. Translating gives CASSVEPRGRQFF. Full variable domain (rest looked up from reference TRBV9 and TRBJ2-1): DSGVTQTPKHLITATGQRVTLRCSPRSGDLSVYWYQQSLDQGLQFLIQYYNGEERAKGNILERFSAQQFPDLHSELNLSSLELGDSALYFCASSVEPRGRQFFGPGTRLTVL.

This clonotype was counted many times. The chain links TRBV2 to TRBJ2-5, with 14 nucleotides matching TRBD2. V lost 11 bases, J lost 7 bases, and 6 bases stayed unmatched. The CDR3 totals 13 residues. From germline, CDR1 is SNHLY and CDR2 FYNNEI. The CDR3 nucleotides read TGTGCCGGTGGACTAGCGGGGGGAGGGACCCAGTACTTC. This sequence encodes CAGGLAGGGTQYF.

This clonotype was recorded at least ten times. The chain is built from TRBV7-9 and TRBJ1-2; no reliable D call. The V and J ends lost 3 bases and 0 bases respectively, with 14 bases between them. The CDR3 is made up of 16 amino acids. The germline CDR1 and CDR2 sequences are SEHNR and FQNEAQ (reference sequence). The CDR3: CASSLEPGITNYGYTF. The CDR3 nucleotides read TGTGCCAGCAGCTTGGAACCGGGGATAACTAACTATGGCTACACCTTC.

This clonotype was seen more than once but under ten times. V usage is TRBV21-1 and J usage is TRBJ2-7; TRBD2, as called in the table, went unchecked against the DNA. TRBV21-1 is an annotated pseudogene. This CDR3 spans 16 amino acids. As DNA, the CDR3 is TGTGCCAGCAGCACCGTGTCGTTTGGTCGAGGGTACGAGCAGTACGTC. Translation gives CASSTVSFGRGYEQYV.

The rearrangement links TRBV18 to TRBJ1-2, with 9 bases matching TRBD1. Germline V gene lookup returns CDR1 KGHSH and CDR2 LQKENI. The V segment lost 0 bases and the J segment 4 bases; nucleotides outside the gene matches: 3. The CDR3 sequence is 15 residues long. This CDR3 reads CASSPPGQGFYGYTF. Written as DNA, the CDR3 is TGTGCCAGCTCACCACCGGGACAGGGCTTCTATGGCTACACCTTC.

This clonotype was counted only a few times. The rearrangement joins TRBV11-1 to TRBJ1-1; D is unresolved. Per germline, CDR1 SGHAT and CDR2 FQDESV (reference sequence). The ends were cut back, 1 base at V and 9 bases at J, with 12 bases in the middle. The CDR3 runs to 13 residues. The CDR3 sequence is CASSLEEAGKAFF. CDR3 nucleotides: TGTGCCAGCAGCTTAGAGGAGGCAGGAAAAGCTTTCTTT. The full variable domain, rest sourced from reference TRBV11-1 and TRBJ1-1, is EAEVAQSPRYKITEKSQAVAFWCDPISGHATLYWYRQILGQGPELLVQFQDESVVDDSQLPKDRFSAERLKGVDSTLKIQPAELGDSAMYLCASSLEEAGKAFFGQGTRLTVV.

This clonotype has only a few counts. The chain uses TRBV7-9 and TRBJ2-5; D is possibly TRBD2 (6 bases). The CDR3 totals 12 residues. The germline CDR1 and CDR2 sequences are SEHNR and FQNEAQ (reference sequence). For the CDR3, the DNA is TGTGCTGGAGGGCGCCCCGAAGAGACCCAGTACTTC. This translates into CAGGRPEETQYF.

This clonotype was seen many times. The chain recombines TRBV6-2 or TRBV6-3 with TRBJ2-2, with no clear D. The V end was cut by 5 bases, the J end by 3 bases, with 7 bases between. The CDR3 contains 13 residues. Germline-derived CDR1 and CDR2 are MNHEY and SVGEGT. The CDR3 is CASSPMDTGELFF. The CDR3 DNA reads TGTGCCAGCAGTCCAATGGACACCGGGGAGCTGTTTTTT.

The table lists this clonotype with a few counts. The J gene is TRBJ2-4, the V gene TRBV19; D not resolved. CDR3 length: 12 residues. V lost 3 bases and J 11 bases, leaving 11 bases between the germline ends. Germline loops: CDR1 LNHDA, CDR2 SQIVND (reference sequence). CDR3 in amino acids: CASSISPHVQYF. The CDR3 DNA reads as TGTGCCAGTAGTATTAGTCCCCACGTTCAGTACTTC.

This clonotype was seen more than once but under ten times. The chain carries TRBV7-3 and TRBJ2-2; D is uncertain. Germline CDR1 is SGHTA and CDR2 is FQGTGA. The CDR3 has 14 amino acids. V lost 4 bases, J lost 4 bases, and 10 bases lay in between. This CDR3 reads CASSSADGTGELFF. CDR3 coding DNA: TGTGCCAGCAGCTCAGCCGACGGCACCGGGGAGCTGTTTTTT.

The chain uses TRBV4-1 and TRBJ2-5; D possibly corresponds to TRBD2 (7 bases). The germline V and J ends were trimmed by 1 base and 5 bases, with 17 bases remaining between them. Germline loops: CDR1 MGHRA, CDR2 YSYEKL. This CDR3 is built from 16 residues. The CDR3, as DNA: TGCGCCAGCAGCCAAGCGGCGGGGGCCGGCCGGGAGACCCAGTACTTC. This translates into CASSQAAGAGRETQYF.

There are a few counts of this clonotype. The V call is TRBV7-9, the J call TRBJ2-3; D is possibly TRBD1 (5 bases). Germline assignment: CDR1 SEHNR and CDR2 FQNEAQ (reference sequence). The CDR3 covers 15 residues. V dropped 3 bases and J dropped 0 bases, with 10 bases sitting between them. CDR3: CASSFRGASTDTQYF. The CDR3 DNA reads as TGTGCCAGCAGCTTTAGGGGCGCCAGCACAGATACGCAGTATTTT.

V usage is TRBV5-1 and J usage is TRBJ2-2; possibly TRBD1 for D (6 bases). CDR3 length equals 15 residues. V lost 4 bases to trimming and J lost 6 bases, with 16 bases between them. Germline CDR1 SGHRS, CDR2 YFSETQ. The CDR3 nucleotides are TGCGCCAGCAGCAGGTGGACAGAACTACCCGGGGAGCTGTTTTTT. Its translation is CASSRWTELPGELFF.

This chain links TRBV28 with TRBJ2-1; the match to TRBD1 covers 10 bases. Per the germline V gene, CDR1 is MDHEN and CDR2 is SYDVKM. This CDR3 contains 20 residues. V lost 6 bases to trimming and J lost 0 bases; unmatched junction nucleotides: 17. The CDR3 spells CASRAPGQGLYESSYNEQFF. The DNA of the CDR3 is TGTGCCAGCAGAGCACCGGGACAGGGGTTATACGAGAGCTCCTACAATGAGCAGTTCTTC.

This clonotype was detected only once. The chain is built from TRBV9 and TRBJ2-1, with D possibly being TRBD2 (7 bases). This CDR3 contains 15 residues. Germline CDR1 reads SGDLS; CDR2 reads YYNGEE. Trimming pared 0 bases from V and 9 bases from J, leaving 16 bases between. This CDR3 is CASSVGGGAPGEQFF. Written as DNA, the CDR3 is TGTGCCAGCAGCGTAGGTGGGGGGGCACCAGGTGAGCAGTTCTTC.